What follows describes a single T cell receptor (beta chain). Original processing notes: How many nucleated cells were present was estimated from reference gene primer amplification. Using immunoSEQ multiplex PCR, the repertoire was profiled, and TCRdb retains in-frame clones only, with some absent. D and trimming come from the DNA, and the V and J calls and clone size come from that table. The sample shows 250,000 to 350,000 clones, around 90% of them seen only once. These data belong to a study of blood T cell repertoires in COVID-19. Across the study: Both acute and convalescent COVID-19 samples were obtained from the United States, Italy and Spain. PBMCs, B-cell-depleted T cells, or T cells were the source of the cDNA or gDNA that made up the material.

There are 15 residues in the CDR3. With V trimmed by 6 bases and J by 8 bases, 10 bases remained unmatched. Looked up from germline, CDR1 is MNHEY and CDR2 is SVGAGI. The sequenced sample was peripheral blood. The receptor was isolated from a man in his late teens or twenties with active or convalescent COVID-19. V is TRBV6-5 and J is TRBJ1-6; 7 nucleotides agree with TRBD1. The CDR3 spells CASRVFQGEYSPLHF. In nucleotides, the CDR3 is TGTGCCAGCAGAGTGTTTCAGGGGGAGTATTCACCCCTCCACTTT.